This is a list of T cell receptor beta chains from one sample in a study of blood T cell repertoires in COVID-19. Data came from immunoSEQ multiplex PCR; TCRdb stores just in-frame clones and leaves some out. The sample records 200,000 to 250,000 clones, 89% being singletons. Sequenced sample: peripheral blood. These receptor sequences come from a woman aged 40 to 50 with acute or convalescent COVID-19. Each CDR3 is given with its conserved first and last residue. A D gene is named only where the DNA matches it firmly. Clone size is given for some rows only: seen once, a few or many times, or a class if the clone is expanded.

CDR3nt | CDR3aa | abundance | j_gene | v_gene | d_gene
TGTGCCATCAGTCCTATAAGACAGGGTGCGGATTCACCCCTCCACTTT | CAISPIRQGADSPLHF | . | TRBJ1-6 | TRBV10-3 | TRBD1
TGTGCCAGTAGTGCCGGGACAGGGATGTCCGGGGCCAACGTCCTGACTTTC | CASSAGTGMSGANVLTF | . | TRBJ2-6 | TRBV19 | TRBD1
TGTGCCAGCTCACCGACAGGGAACACCGGGGAGCTGTTTTTT | CASSPTGNTGELFF | . | TRBJ2-2 | TRBV18 | .
TGCGCCAGCAGCCTCGACAGGGGTACTGGAAACACCATATATTTT | CASSLDRGTGNTIYF | . | TRBJ1-3 | TRBV4-1 | TRBD1
TGTGCCAGCAGCGTAGATCTGTCTGCGGCCGGGGAGCTGTTTTTT | CASSVDLSAAGELFF | . | TRBJ2-2 | TRBV9 | .
TGTGCCAGCGGAGACAGGGACCAGCCCCAGCATTTT | CASGDRDQPQHF | once | TRBJ1-5 | TRBV6-5 | TRBD1
TGTGCCAGCAGTCCACGGGGATTTTCCTACAATGAGCAGTTCTTC | CASSPRGFSYNEQFF | . | TRBJ2-1 | TRBV27 | .
TGTGCCATCAGTGAGCCAGGGGTCGGGTCCACAGATACGCAGTATTTT | CAISEPGVGSTDTQYF | . | TRBJ2-3 | TRBV10-3 | .
TGTGCCAGTAGTATAGAGGGACAGGGGGAAGACAATGAGCAGTTCTTC | CASSIEGQGEDNEQFF | . | TRBJ2-1 | TRBV19 | TRBD1
TGTGCCAGCAGCCAGTCCCGGGACAGGGTAGATGGCTACACCTTC | CASSQSRDRVDGYTF | . | TRBJ1-2 | TRBV7-3 | TRBD1
TGTGTGGCAGGGATGGGCACTGAAGCTTTCTTT | CVAGMGTEAFF | few | TRBJ1-1 | TRBV19 | .
TGTGCCAGCAGCTTAACAGGCTCCTGGGGAGATACGCAGTATTTT | CASSLTGSWGDTQYF | . | TRBJ2-3 | TRBV11-2 | .
TGCGCCAGCAGCGCAACACAGGGGGCTGGAGCTTTCTTT | CASSATQGAGAFF | . | TRBJ1-1 | TRBV5-1 | TRBD1
TGTGCCACCAGCAGAGCCAGGGACAATCAGCCCCAGCATTTT | CATSRARDNQPQHF | . | TRBJ1-5 | TRBV15 | .
TGTGCCAGCAACCCCTCCAGCGGGGGAAACACCGGGGAGCTGTTTTTT | CASNPSSGGNTGELFF | . | TRBJ2-2 | TRBV9 | TRBD2
TGTGCCAGCAGCCGTCCCTGGACAGGGGAAGCTTTCTTT | CASSRPWTGEAFF | . | TRBJ1-1 | TRBV11-1 | TRBD1
TGTGCCACCAGCTCTTGGACAGGGAATAGCAATCAGCCCCAGCATTTT | CATSSWTGNSNQPQHF | . | TRBJ1-5 | TRBV15 | TRBD1
TGTGCCAGCAGCCAAGTTCAGGGTGCCTATGGCTACACCTTC | CASSQVQGAYGYTF | . | TRBJ1-2 | TRBV14 | .
TGCGCCAGCAGGAGGACAGCTGGAAATTCACCCCTCCACTTT | CASRRTAGNSPLHF | . | TRBJ1-6 | TRBV10-2 | .
TGCAGCGCCCAACCTCCGGGGGAAAAACTGTTTTTT | CSAQPPGEKLFF | . | TRBJ1-4 | TRBV29-1 | .
TGTGCCAGCAGTTTACACAGACAGGGGCCCTATAATTCACCCCTCCACTTT | CASSLHRQGPYNSPLHF | . | TRBJ1-6 | TRBV27 | TRBD1
TGTGCCAGCAGGGGACAGGGAGCTTGGGGCTACACCTTC | CASRGQGAWGYTF | . | TRBJ1-2 | TRBV6-4 | TRBD1
TGCGCCAGCAGCCACCAAGCCACTTCTAGCGGGGGGGCCGCAGATACGCAGTATTTT | CASSHQATSSGGAADTQYF | few | TRBJ2-3 | TRBV4-1 | TRBD2
TGTGCCAGCAGCTTAGGCTCGGGCGAGGGTAATCAGCCCCAGCATTTT | CASSLGSGEGNQPQHF | . | TRBJ1-5 | TRBV7-9 | .
TGTGCCTGGAGTGTAAACAGCGGGGGTTCACCCCTCCACTTT | CAWSVNSGGSPLHF | . | TRBJ1-6 | TRBV30 | .
TGTGCCAGCAGCCGGAACAGGGGAACGAACACTGAAGCTTTCTTT | CASSRNRGTNTEAFF | . | TRBJ1-1 | TRBV3-1/TRBV3-2 | TRBD1
TGTGTCAGCACACAGACATTCGAAAAACTGTTTTTT | CVSTQTFEKLFF | . | TRBJ1-4 | TRBV2 | .
TGCGCCAGCGCCGACCAGCGGAGTACCTCGGATGAGCAGTTCTTC | CASADQRSTSDEQFF | . | TRBJ2-1 | TRBV10-2 | .
TGCGCCAGCAGCTTGGCAGGATATGGCTACACCTTC | CASSLAGYGYTF | . | TRBJ1-2 | TRBV5-1 | .
TGTGCCAGCAGCTTAGGTTCCCCCAGCGATCAGCCCCAGCATTTT | CASSLGSPSDQPQHF | . | TRBJ1-5 | TRBV11-2 | .
TGTGCCAGCAGTTACAGAACAGGACCCATGAACACTGAAGCTTTCTTT | CASSYRTGPMNTEAFF | . | TRBJ1-1 | TRBV6-5 | .
TGTGCCAGCAGTTTACGGTCTTCTGCCCGGGGCACAGATACGCAGTATTTT | CASSLRSSARGTDTQYF | . | TRBJ2-3 | TRBV27 | .
TGTGCCAGCACCATTTCGGGGGGCATGAACACTGAAGCTTTCTTT | CASTISGGMNTEAFF | . | TRBJ1-1 | TRBV6-5 | .
TGTGCCAGTAGTATAGATGCCGACCCAGGTCCTTCAGGTGGCTACACCTTC | CASSIDADPGPSGGYTF | . | TRBJ1-2 | TRBV19 | .
TGTGCCAGCAGCCAAGTACGGGACTATGGCTACACCTTC | CASSQVRDYGYTF | . | TRBJ1-2 | TRBV3-1/TRBV3-2 | .
TGTGCCAGCAGTGTGGACAGGGTAGGTGGCTACACCTTC | CASSVDRVGGYTF | . | TRBJ1-2 | TRBV12-3/TRBV12-4 | TRBD1
TGTGCCAGCAGCCAAGGTTCGGGGGGCGAAAACACCATATATTTT | CASSQGSGGENTIYF | . | TRBJ1-3 | TRBV4-2 | .
TGTGCAAGTCGCCGGACAGGTAAATTTCTTAATTCACCCCTCCACTTT | CASRRTGKFLNSPLHF | once | TRBJ1-6 | TRBV12-2 | .
TGCGCCAGCAGCCCAGGGACACCACGGAATTCACCCCTCCACTTT | CASSPGTPRNSPLHF | once | TRBJ1-6 | TRBV5-1 | .
TGCAGCGTTGAAGCGGGGGGCAACACTGAAGCTTTCTTT | CSVEAGGNTEAFF | few | TRBJ1-1 | TRBV29-1 | .
TGTGCCACCAGTGATTTGTTAGACAAGGCATCCACAGATACGCAGTATTTT | CATSDLLDKASTDTQYF | . | TRBJ2-3 | TRBV24-1 | .
TGTGCCAGCAGTGCGGGGTTACATGGCTACACCTTC | CASSAGLHGYTF | once | TRBJ1-2 | TRBV25-1 | .
TGTGCCGGAATAAGCGGGGGGGCCTACAATGAGCAGTTCTTC | CAGISGGAYNEQFF | . | TRBJ2-1 | TRBV2 | TRBD2
TGTGCCAGCTCACCACCGCGGTCCGGTACGAGCAATCAGCCCCAGCATTTT | CASSPPRSGTSNQPQHF | . | TRBJ1-5 | TRBV18 | .
TGTGCCAGCAGCCGGGGGGGCCAAGAGACCCAGTACTTC | CASSRGGQETQYF | . | TRBJ2-5 | TRBV6-5 | TRBD2
TGTGCCAGCTCTACCGACAGGGCTGGCTACACCTTC | CASSTDRAGYTF | . | TRBJ1-2 | TRBV18 | TRBD1
TGTGCCAGCCGGGCCGGGACAGGGTTGGTCTACACCTTC | CASRAGTGLVYTF | . | TRBJ1-2 | TRBV7-2 | TRBD1
TGTGCCAGCAGTCCCCGGGGGAGCGGGGAGACCCAGTACTTC | CASSPRGSGETQYF | . | TRBJ2-5 | TRBV6-5 | .
TGTGCCAGCAGCCCCGGAAGGGGGCGGGATGGCTACACCTTC | CASSPGRGRDGYTF | . | TRBJ1-2 | TRBV3-1/TRBV3-2 | TRBD1
TGTGCCAGTCTTAGCGGGGGGGCTCCTGGGGCCAACGTCCTGACTTTC | CASLSGGAPGANVLTF | . | TRBJ2-6 | TRBV7-9 | TRBD2
TGTGCCAGCAGTGTAGCCCACGACAGGGTTGAGGACAATCAGCCCCAGCATTTT | CASSVAHDRVEDNQPQHF | once | TRBJ1-5 | TRBV2 | TRBD1
TGTGCCAGCAGCTCCGTCGACAGGGCTGGGGCCAACGTCCTGACTTTC | CASSSVDRAGANVLTF | . | TRBJ2-6 | TRBV5-6 | TRBD1
TGCGCCAGCAGCACAGGGAACACTGAAGCTTTCTTT | CASSTGNTEAFF | . | TRBJ1-1 | TRBV10-2 | .
TGTGCCAGCATAGGACAGGGGTACAATGAGCAGTTCTTC | CASIGQGYNEQFF | . | TRBJ2-1 | TRBV6-5 | TRBD1
TGTGCCAGCAGCCTAGGGACAGGTATGAATCAGCCCCAGCATTTT | CASSLGTGMNQPQHF | . | TRBJ1-5 | TRBV6-5 | TRBD1
TGCAGCGCTGTCGCGGACAGCCCTAACTATGGCTACACCTTC | CSAVADSPNYGYTF | . | TRBJ1-2 | TRBV29-1 | .
TGTGCCAGCAGCCAAGATGTAGCTGTTACAGGGGGCGGCTATGGCTACACCTTC | CASSQDVAVTGGGYGYTF | . | TRBJ1-2 | TRBV3-1/TRBV3-2 | TRBD1
TGTGCCAGCAGCCCCCAGACAGGGATCTACACTGAAGCTTTCTTT | CASSPQTGIYTEAFF | . | TRBJ1-1 | TRBV7-6 | TRBD1
TGTGCCAGCAGCCCCACAGGGGGCTATACTGAAGCTTTCTTT | CASSPTGGYTEAFF | . | TRBJ1-1 | TRBV3-1/TRBV3-2 | TRBD1
TGCGCCAGCAGTTTGGACAGGGGTAGCAGGGAAGCTTTCTTT | CASSLDRGSREAFF | . | TRBJ1-1 | TRBV5-1 | TRBD1